The T cell receptor beta chain under discussion was sequenced for a study of a mutant IDH1 vaccine in newly diagnosed glioma (dated by TCRdb to 2020 to 2022). For the wider study: In the chemotherapy-containing groups, vaccination started alongside temozolomide cycles, whereas in patients who had radiotherapy alone it started 4-6 weeks after radiotherapy. The roughly 32 treated patients were approximately 60% male and about 38% female, with a mean age of approximately 40 years. Prior to enrollment, standard therapy consisting of radiotherapy alone, temozolomide alone, or radiochemotherapy with temozolomide had been administered to patients, with the combination being received by most patients. Visit V12 was the week-35 safety follow-up and visit V13 was the week-47 end of study. Six visits were used for peripheral blood collection: V03 (baseline), V05, V07, V10, V12 and V13. For exploratory analyses, longitudinal TCRB deep sequencing was carried out in roughly 23 treated patients wherever samples were available. General study outcomes and caveats: Selection of PBMC samples for TCRB deep sequencing was based on availability. Pseudoprogression seemed to be unrelated to changes in the top peripheral T cell clonotypes found by TCRB sequencing. The authors stated that sample limitations prevented analyses of patient blood samples from being reproduced. Vaccine-induced immune responses across multiple MHC alleles were detected in approximately 94% of patients.

The time point label for this specimen denotes: week 35, safety follow-up. Each vaccine dose was 300 ug of a 20-mer mutant IDH1 peptide in Montanide, given subcutaneously with topical imiquimod. Patients received eight vaccinations in weeks 1, 3, 5, 7, 11, 15, 19 and 23, corresponding to visits V03 through V10. Newly diagnosed WHO grade 3 or 4 IDH1-mutant astrocytomas showing loss of nuclear ATRX were present in the donors. The samples were drawn from NOA16, a multicentre, single-arm, open-label phase I trial in Germany that tested a mutant IDH1 peptide vaccine in humans for the first time. The DNeasy Blood and Tissue Kit was used to extract genomic DNA from EDTA blood for TCRB sequencing. On this clone: Its antigen remains undetermined. The sample holds no much larger clone one base away, and base qualities are not on file.

The V end loses 4 bases and the J end loses 7 bases, and a stretch of 17 bases separates them. From its cysteine to its phenylalanine, the CDR3 spans 15 amino acids. The read is trimmed to its CDR3 DNA, 45 bases read in frame from base 1. As encoded in the germline V gene, CDR1 is SGDLS while CDR2 is YYNGEE. The method behind the library was the immunoSEQ multiplex PCR assay. Rearranged TCR beta chain sequences were amplified with the hsTCRB Kit following the manufacturer's protocol. TCRB libraries were sequenced on an Illumina MiSeq. Per the source publication's procedure: Demultiplexing, trimming and gene mapping were performed with the kit vendor's proprietary platform. The immuneACCESS repertoire file appears here via TCRdb, limited to in-frame rearrangements. These files lack a portion of the clones; in checked studies, under half of the deficit traces to unresolved V genes, and the cause of the others is not known. V and J calls and clone size follow that table, whereas D and trimming were derived from the DNA. Present in this sample are fewer than 45,000 clones, about 76% of which were seen just once. Around 4.5% of the sample goes to the ten largest clones.

Sample: PBMCs, taken from a glioma patient whose treatment included an IDH1 peptide vaccine. This TCR derives from a woman between 35 and 50 years old with glioma. Some clones in this sample may be carry-over from other donors' samples. The chain uses TRBV9 and TRBJ2-2, with a weak D call of TRBD2 (5 bases match). The nucleotide sequence reads as follows: TGTGCCAGCAGCACCTCAAACCTCGAGGGCGGGGAGCTGTTTTTT. Translated, this gives CASSTSNLEGGELFF.